The clone carrying this T cell receptor (beta chain) was detected only a few times. Its antigen remains unidentified. The data were produced by immunoSEQ multiplex PCR, yet TCRdb's version contains in-frame clones alone and is incomplete. The sample lists some 14,000 clones, approximately 80% occurring once. The sample comes from a study of circulating and synovial CD4+ cells in juvenile arthritis. The study's findings and limits: Some such blood samples were as oligoclonal as synovium. CPL and bulk CD4 samples differed at least tenfold in T cell genomes. Circulating pathogenic-like lymphocytes shared a substantially higher fraction of CDR3 sequences with synovium than bulk blood.

Specimen: CD4+ T cells from synovial fluid. The TCR comes from a human patient with juvenile idiopathic arthritis. Some clones in this sample may be carry-over from other donors' samples.

CDR3 sequence (DNA): TGTGCCAGCAGGACTAGCGGGGATTCTAGCACAGATACGCAGTATTTT. Amino acids: CASRTSGDSSTDTQYF. J is TRBJ2-3 and V is TRBV11-3; 11 bases match TRBD2. CDR1 SGHNT and CDR2 YENEEA come from the germline V gene. The V and J ends lost 6 bases and 0 bases, in that order; junction bases with no gene match: 5. This CDR3 has 16 amino acids.